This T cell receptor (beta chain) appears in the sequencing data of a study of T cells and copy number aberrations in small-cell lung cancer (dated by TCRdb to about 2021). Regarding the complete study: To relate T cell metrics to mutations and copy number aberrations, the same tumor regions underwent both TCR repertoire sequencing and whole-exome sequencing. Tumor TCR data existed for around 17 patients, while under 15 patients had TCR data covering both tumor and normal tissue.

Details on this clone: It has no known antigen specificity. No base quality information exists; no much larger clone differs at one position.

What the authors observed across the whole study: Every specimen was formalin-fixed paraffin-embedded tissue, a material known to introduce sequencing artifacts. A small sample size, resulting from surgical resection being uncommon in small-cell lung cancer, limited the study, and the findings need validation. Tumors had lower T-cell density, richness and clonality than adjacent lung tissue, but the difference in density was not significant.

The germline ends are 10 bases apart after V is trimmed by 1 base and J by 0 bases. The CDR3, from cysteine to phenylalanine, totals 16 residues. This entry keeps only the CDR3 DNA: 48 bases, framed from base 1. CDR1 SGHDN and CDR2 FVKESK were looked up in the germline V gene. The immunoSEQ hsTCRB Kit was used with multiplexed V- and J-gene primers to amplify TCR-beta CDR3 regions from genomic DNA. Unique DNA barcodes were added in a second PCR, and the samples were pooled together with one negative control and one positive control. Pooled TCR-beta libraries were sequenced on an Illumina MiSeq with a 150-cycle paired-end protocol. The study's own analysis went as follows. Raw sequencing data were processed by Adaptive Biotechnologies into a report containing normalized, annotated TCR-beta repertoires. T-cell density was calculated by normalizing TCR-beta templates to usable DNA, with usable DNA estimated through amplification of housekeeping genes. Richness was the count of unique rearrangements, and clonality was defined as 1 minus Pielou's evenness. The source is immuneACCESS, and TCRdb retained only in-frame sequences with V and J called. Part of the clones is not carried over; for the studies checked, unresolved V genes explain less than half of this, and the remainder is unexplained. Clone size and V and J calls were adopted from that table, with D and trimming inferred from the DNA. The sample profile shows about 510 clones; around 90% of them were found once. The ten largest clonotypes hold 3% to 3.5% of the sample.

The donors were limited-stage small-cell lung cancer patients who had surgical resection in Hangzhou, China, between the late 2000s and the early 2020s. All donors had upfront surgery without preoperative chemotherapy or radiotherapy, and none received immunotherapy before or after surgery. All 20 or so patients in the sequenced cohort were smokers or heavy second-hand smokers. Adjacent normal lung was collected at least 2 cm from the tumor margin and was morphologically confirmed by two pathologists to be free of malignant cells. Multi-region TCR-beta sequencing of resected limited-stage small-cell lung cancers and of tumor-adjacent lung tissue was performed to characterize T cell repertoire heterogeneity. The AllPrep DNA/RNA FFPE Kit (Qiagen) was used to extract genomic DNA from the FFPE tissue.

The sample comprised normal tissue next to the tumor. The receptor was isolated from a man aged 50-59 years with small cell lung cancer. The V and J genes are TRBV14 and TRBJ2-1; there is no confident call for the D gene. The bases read TGTGCCAGCAGCCAAGTCGGCGGAAGCTCCTACAATGAGCAGTTCTTC. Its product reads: CASSQVGGSSYNEQFF. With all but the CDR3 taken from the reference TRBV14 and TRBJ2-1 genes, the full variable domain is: EAGVTQFPSHSVIEKGQTVTLRCDPISGHDNLYWYRRVMGKEIKFLLHFVKESKQDESGMPNNRFLAERTGGTYSTLKVQPAELEDSGVYFCASSQVGGSSYNEQFFGPGTRLTVL.